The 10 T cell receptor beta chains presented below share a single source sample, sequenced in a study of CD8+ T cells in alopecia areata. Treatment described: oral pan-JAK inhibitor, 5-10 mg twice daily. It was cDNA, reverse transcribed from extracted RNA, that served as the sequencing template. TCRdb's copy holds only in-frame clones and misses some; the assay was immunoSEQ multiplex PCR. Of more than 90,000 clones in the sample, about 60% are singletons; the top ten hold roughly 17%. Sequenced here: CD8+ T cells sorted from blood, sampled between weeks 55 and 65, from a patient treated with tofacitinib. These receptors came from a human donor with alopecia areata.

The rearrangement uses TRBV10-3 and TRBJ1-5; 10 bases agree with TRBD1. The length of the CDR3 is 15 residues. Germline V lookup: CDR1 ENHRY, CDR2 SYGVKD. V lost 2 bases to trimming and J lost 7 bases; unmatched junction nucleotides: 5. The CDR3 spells CAISEADRGTQPQHF. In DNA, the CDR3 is TGTGCCATCAGTGAGGCGGACAGGGGGACCCAGCCCCAGCATTTT.

The CDR3: CASSLPVGTEAFF. CDR3 DNA sequence: TGTGCCAGCAGCCTCCCAGTTGGAACTGAAGCTTTCTTT. The chain uses TRBV5-6 and TRBJ1-1; D call uncertain. Germline V CDR1 and CDR2: SGHDT, YYEEEE. There are 13 residues in the CDR3. V lost 4 bases to trimming and J lost 5 bases, with 12 bases between them.

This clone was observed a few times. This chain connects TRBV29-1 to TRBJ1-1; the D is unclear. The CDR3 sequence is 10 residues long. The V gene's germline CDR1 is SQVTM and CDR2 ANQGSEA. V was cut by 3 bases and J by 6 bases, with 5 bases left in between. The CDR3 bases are TGCAGCGTTGACGACTCTGAAGCTTTCTTT. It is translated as CSVDDSEAFF.

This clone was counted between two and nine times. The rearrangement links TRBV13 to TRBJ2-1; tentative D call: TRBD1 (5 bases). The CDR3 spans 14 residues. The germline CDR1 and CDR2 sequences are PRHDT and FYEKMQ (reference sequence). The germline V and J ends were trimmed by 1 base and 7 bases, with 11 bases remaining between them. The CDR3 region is CASSLVGRANEQFF. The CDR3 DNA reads TGTGCCAGCAGCTTAGTGGGCAGGGCTAATGAGCAGTTCTTC.

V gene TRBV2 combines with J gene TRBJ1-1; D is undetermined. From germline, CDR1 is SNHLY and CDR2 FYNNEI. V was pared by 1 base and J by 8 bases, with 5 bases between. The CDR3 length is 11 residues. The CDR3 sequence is CASSEDLEAFF. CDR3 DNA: TGTGCCAGCAGTGAAGATCTGGAAGCTTTCTTT. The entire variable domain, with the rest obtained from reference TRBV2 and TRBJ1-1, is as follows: EPEVTQTPSHQVTQMGQEVILRCVPISNHLYFYWYRQILGQKVEFLVSFYNNEISEKSEIFDDQFSVERPDGSNFTLKIRSTKLEDSAMYFCASSEDLEAFFGQGTRLTVV.

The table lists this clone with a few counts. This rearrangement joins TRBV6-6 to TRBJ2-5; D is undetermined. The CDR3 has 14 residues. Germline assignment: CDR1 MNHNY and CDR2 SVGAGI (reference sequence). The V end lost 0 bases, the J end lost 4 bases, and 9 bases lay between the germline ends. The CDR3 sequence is CASSYSSWGETQYF. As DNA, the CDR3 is TGTGCCAGCAGTTACTCTTCATGGGGAGAGACCCAGTACTTC.

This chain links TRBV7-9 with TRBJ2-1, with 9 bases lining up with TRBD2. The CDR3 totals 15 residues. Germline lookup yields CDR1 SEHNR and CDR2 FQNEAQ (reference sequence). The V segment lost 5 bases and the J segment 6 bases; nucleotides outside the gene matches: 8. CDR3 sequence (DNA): TGTGCCAGCAGCCACAATAGCGGGGGCCTCAATGAGCAGTTCTTC. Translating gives CASSHNSGGLNEQFF.

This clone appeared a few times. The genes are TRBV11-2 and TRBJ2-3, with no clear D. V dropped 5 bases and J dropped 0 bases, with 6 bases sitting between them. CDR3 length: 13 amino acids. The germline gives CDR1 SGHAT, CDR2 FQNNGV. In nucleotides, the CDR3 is TGTGCCAGCAGCCCATTTAGCACAGATACGCAGTATTTT. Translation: CASSPFSTDTQYF.

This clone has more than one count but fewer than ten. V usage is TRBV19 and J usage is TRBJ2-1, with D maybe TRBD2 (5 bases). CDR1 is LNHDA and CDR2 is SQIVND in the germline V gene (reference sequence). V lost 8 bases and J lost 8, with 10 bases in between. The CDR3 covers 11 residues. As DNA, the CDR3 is TGTGCCAGTCTGGGAGCCGATGAGCAGTTCTTC. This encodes CASLGADEQFF. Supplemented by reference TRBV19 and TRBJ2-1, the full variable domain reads DGGITQSPKYLFRKEGQNVTLSCEQNLNHDAMYWYRQDPGQGLRLIYYSQIVNDFQKGDIAEGYSVSREKKESFPLTVTSAQKNPTAFYLCASLGADEQFFGPGTRLTVL.

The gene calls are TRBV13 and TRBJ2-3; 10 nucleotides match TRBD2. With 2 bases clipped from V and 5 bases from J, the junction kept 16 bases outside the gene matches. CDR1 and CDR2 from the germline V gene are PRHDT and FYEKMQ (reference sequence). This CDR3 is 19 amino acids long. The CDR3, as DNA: TGTGCCAGCAGCTTACATTCGAGCGGGGGGGCCTCTCTGGTAGATACGCAGTATTTT. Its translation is CASSLHSSGGASLVDTQYF.